The rows below give T cell receptor beta chains drawn from one sample of a study of T cells after yellow fever vaccination. TCRdb passed the 5' RACE reads through MiXCR, listing each CDR3 protein once. The sample yields around 53,000 distinct CDR3 sequences, 6.5% to 8.5% seen once. Source: CD8+ T cells not binding an NS4B(214-222) dextramer, sorted from PBMCs, taken about 49 days after the first yellow fever vaccination. The receptors stem from a man aged 18 to 29 who received the YFV17D yellow fever vaccine. CDR3s leave out the opening cysteine and the closing phenylalanine or tryptophan. The order of the fields is CDR3 protein, V gene, J gene.

CDR3aa: SAGTGEGYT
v_gene: TRBV29-1
j_gene: TRBJ1-2

CDR3aa: ASSIRGSNQPQH
v_gene: TRBV19
j_gene: TRBJ1-5

CDR3aa: ASSPGRLVTTDTQY
v_gene: TRBV4-3
j_gene: TRBJ2-3

CDR3aa: ASSEGIRTNEKLF
v_gene: TRBV2
j_gene: TRBJ1-4

CDR3aa: ASSSPGQENTEAF
v_gene: TRBV5-1
j_gene: TRBJ1-1

CDR3aa: ASSFAGGPYNEQF
v_gene: TRBV27
j_gene: TRBJ2-1

CDR3aa: AISESTGTGDFEKLF
v_gene: TRBV10-3
j_gene: TRBJ1-4

CDR3aa: ASSLTGAIVHEQF
v_gene: TRBV27
j_gene: TRBJ2-1

CDR3aa: ASSPQGGGNTIY
v_gene: TRBV9
j_gene: TRBJ1-3

CDR3aa: ASSFTDLYQPQH
v_gene: TRBV12-3/TRBV12-4
j_gene: TRBJ1-5

CDR3aa: ASSLAPPRRGTSTSTDTQY
v_gene: TRBV7-2
j_gene: TRBJ2-3

CDR3aa: ASSPNRDRGAYNSPLH
v_gene: TRBV7-8
j_gene: TRBJ1-6

CDR3aa: SARDWVVNHSPLH
v_gene: TRBV20-1
j_gene: TRBJ1-6

CDR3aa: ASSLQWAGIKQETQY
v_gene: TRBV5-6
j_gene: TRBJ2-5

CDR3aa: ASSSKQGGVTEAF
v_gene: TRBV5-5
j_gene: TRBJ1-1

CDR3aa: ASSQYNEQF
v_gene: TRBV4-1
j_gene: TRBJ2-1

CDR3aa: SANTPKYEQY
v_gene: TRBV20-1
j_gene: TRBJ2-7

CDR3aa: ASSLGVPAGANVLT
v_gene: TRBV5-1
j_gene: TRBJ2-6

CDR3aa: ASSQEGEGTGGNEQF
v_gene: TRBV4-3
j_gene: TRBJ2-1

CDR3aa: ASSLGAGSYNEQF
v_gene: TRBV7-9
j_gene: TRBJ2-1

CDR3aa: ASLWGETQY
v_gene: TRBV12-3/TRBV12-4
j_gene: TRBJ2-5

CDR3aa: ASEPEVPETQY
v_gene: TRBV2
j_gene: TRBJ2-5

CDR3aa: ASSEPQGPPDTQY
v_gene: TRBV25-1
j_gene: TRBJ2-3

CDR3aa: ASSQDWTGGQPQH
v_gene: TRBV4-3
j_gene: TRBJ1-5

CDR3aa: ATSDRLAGGPAQF
v_gene: TRBV24-1
j_gene: TRBJ2-1

CDR3aa: ASSQDPGYTEAF
v_gene: TRBV4-3
j_gene: TRBJ1-1

CDR3aa: ATSPDSKTITDTQY
v_gene: TRBV24-1
j_gene: TRBJ2-3

CDR3aa: CARADRESWTDTQY
v_gene: TRBV20-1
j_gene: TRBJ2-3

CDR3aa: ANSYRRVLRPGNSPLH
v_gene: TRBV6-2/TRBV6-3
j_gene: TRBJ1-6

CDR3aa: ASSPMHPYNEQF
v_gene: TRBV5-1
j_gene: TRBJ2-1

CDR3aa: ASSFLTTDTQY
v_gene: TRBV13
j_gene: TRBJ2-3

CDR3aa: ASSYTETGYTGELF
v_gene: TRBV5-1
j_gene: TRBJ2-2

CDR3aa: ASSSNEADTQY
v_gene: TRBV6-2/TRBV6-3
j_gene: TRBJ2-3

CDR3aa: AISDGYYEQY
v_gene: TRBV10-3
j_gene: TRBJ2-7

CDR3aa: SAGNQGFGAF
v_gene: TRBV20-1
j_gene: TRBJ1-1

CDR3aa: ASSLEVEETQY
v_gene: TRBV7-9
j_gene: TRBJ2-5

CDR3aa: ASSFAHEQY
v_gene: TRBV12-3/TRBV12-4
j_gene: TRBJ2-7

CDR3aa: ASSVGAGEQY
v_gene: TRBV9
j_gene: TRBJ2-7

CDR3aa: ASSSRNQPQH
v_gene: TRBV12-3/TRBV12-4
j_gene: TRBJ1-5

CDR3aa: ASSNRTQRETQY
v_gene: TRBV21-1
j_gene: TRBJ2-5

CDR3aa: ASSPDRGSYEQY
v_gene: TRBV5-4
j_gene: TRBJ2-7

CDR3aa: ASSLWGKTYEQY
v_gene: TRBV27
j_gene: TRBJ2-7

CDR3aa: ASSYGGLGTEAF
v_gene: TRBV6-2/TRBV6-3
j_gene: TRBJ1-1

CDR3aa: ASSFVSVPGPRSGYT
v_gene: TRBV7-8
j_gene: TRBJ1-2

CDR3aa: SATTGARGRGGTQY
v_gene: TRBV20-1
j_gene: TRBJ2-3

CDR3aa: ASSPTDSYEQY
v_gene: TRBV4-1
j_gene: TRBJ2-7

CDR3aa: ASKSGGMDTEAF
v_gene: TRBV12-3/TRBV12-4
j_gene: TRBJ1-1

CDR3aa: SVAATGRNTIY
v_gene: TRBV29-1
j_gene: TRBJ1-3

CDR3aa: ASSLRGVDNEQF
v_gene: TRBV6-1
j_gene: TRBJ2-1

CDR3aa: ASSLVAGGGNQPQH
v_gene: TRBV5-1
j_gene: TRBJ1-5

CDR3aa: ASSQGQGVAGELF
v_gene: TRBV6-1
j_gene: TRBJ2-2

CDR3aa: ASSRTIRETQY
v_gene: TRBV7-6
j_gene: TRBJ2-5

CDR3aa: ASSYSGQGSTEAF
v_gene: TRBV6-5
j_gene: TRBJ1-1

CDR3aa: ASSSPKGTVETQY
v_gene: TRBV12-3/TRBV12-4
j_gene: TRBJ2-5

CDR3aa: ATERGRELSSYEQY
v_gene: TRBV6-1
j_gene: TRBJ2-7

CDR3aa: AILRASTGELF
v_gene: TRBV10-3
j_gene: TRBJ2-2

CDR3aa: ASSPSGGADTQY
v_gene: TRBV9
j_gene: TRBJ2-3

CDR3aa: ASRDRTNTGELF
v_gene: TRBV7-9
j_gene: TRBJ2-2

CDR3aa: ASSLGENTEAF
v_gene: TRBV12-3/TRBV12-4
j_gene: TRBJ1-1

CDR3aa: SARVYSVADQETQY
v_gene: TRBV20-1
j_gene: TRBJ2-5